This T cell receptor (beta chain) originates from a study of Ad26.COV2.S vaccination and SARS-CoV-2 variants (dated by TCRdb to about 2021). With respect to the entire study: Sequencing of the TCRbeta repertoire served to evaluate the specificity and breadth of SARS-CoV-2-reactive T cell receptors following Ad26.COV2.S vaccination. A total of 32 samples were included in the TCR-sequenced set, comprising around 19 Ad26.COV2.S vaccine recipients, 5 placebo recipients and 8 SARS-CoV-2 convalescent individuals. The research as a whole found: Ad26.COV2.S recipients had higher spike-specific TCR breadth than placebo recipients (P = 0.0014). Vaccine and placebo recipients had similar non-spike TCR breadth, a finding consistent with the vaccine containing only spike. Substantial breadth of spike-specific CD8+ and CD4+ T cell responses was reported after vaccination. The authors noted that total T cell responses may have been underestimated by the TCR breadth and depth analyses.

The immunoSEQ Assay was the method used to sequence TCRbeta CDR3 regions. After extraction, genomic DNA underwent amplification by bias-controlled multiplex PCR, followed by high-throughput sequencing. The study's processing was this. To quantify the absolute abundance of every unique TCRbeta CDR3 region, sequences were collapsed and filtered. T cell fraction was estimated by normalizing TCRbeta template counts to usable DNA, with usable DNA measured through amplification of reference genes found in all nucleated cells. Repertoire TCRs were annotated as SARS-CoV-2-specific by exact matching of V gene, CDR3 amino acid sequence and J gene to a known reactive TCR set. The reference SARS-CoV-2 TCR set was derived from MIRA and filtered for enrichment in COVID-19-positive ImmuneCODE repertoires, a step that removed public or cross-reactive TCRs. Based on the MIRA antigens, annotated TCRs were further analysed at the level of specific ORF or position within ORF. Breadth was defined as annotated unique rearrangements over total unique productive rearrangements; depth was the summed frequency of those rearrangements. Group comparisons of TCR breadth used two-sided Wilcoxon rank-sum tests. TCRdb took this table from immuneACCESS and kept in-frame rearrangements with V and J called. Such tables lack part of the clones; where checked against another copy, unresolved V genes explain under half of the gap, and the rest is unexplained. V, J and clone size were drawn from that table, and D and trimming were deduced from the DNA. This sample holds more than 150,000 clones; roughly nine tenths were observed only once. The biggest ten clones account for 5.5% to 6% of the sample.

Taken with the paper, the label for time point translates to: individuals recovered from natural SARS-CoV-2 infection. V was cut back by 3 bases and J by 3 bases, leaving a gap of 6 bases between them. The CDR3, from cysteine to phenylalanine, totals 11 residues. Only the CDR3 DNA stays, 33 bases, in frame from base 1. Sequences SQVTM (CDR1) and ANQGSEA (CDR2) are obtained from the germline V gene. Points on this clone: Its antigen is still unknown. Base qualities are not recorded, but no much larger clone differs from it by a single base.

This receptor was identified in a human donor who had recovered from COVID-19. The rearrangement combines TRBV29-1 with TRBJ2-7, with the D gene too uncertain to name. The source was peripheral blood, collected after recovery from COVID-19. The DNA is as follows: TGCAGCGTTGAGCTAGACTACGAGCAGTACTTC. It is translated as CSVELDYEQYF.